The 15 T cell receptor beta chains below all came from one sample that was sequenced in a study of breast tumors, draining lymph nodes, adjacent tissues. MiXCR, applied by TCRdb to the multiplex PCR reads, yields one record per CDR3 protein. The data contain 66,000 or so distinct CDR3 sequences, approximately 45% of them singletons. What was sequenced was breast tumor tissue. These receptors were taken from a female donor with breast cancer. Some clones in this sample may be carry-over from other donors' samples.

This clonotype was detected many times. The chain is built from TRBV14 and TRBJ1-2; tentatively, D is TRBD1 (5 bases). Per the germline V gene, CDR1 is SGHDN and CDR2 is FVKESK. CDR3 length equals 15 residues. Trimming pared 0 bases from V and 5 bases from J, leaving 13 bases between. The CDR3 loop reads CASSQDSGRKYGYTF. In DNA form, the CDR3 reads TGTGCCAGCAGCCAAGATTCGGGACGGAAGTATGGCTACACCTTC.

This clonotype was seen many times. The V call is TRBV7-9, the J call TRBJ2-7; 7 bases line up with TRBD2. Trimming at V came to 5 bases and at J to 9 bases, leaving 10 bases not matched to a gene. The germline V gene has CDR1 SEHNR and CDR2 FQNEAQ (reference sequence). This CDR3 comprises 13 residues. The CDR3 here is CASSPPSGPGQYF. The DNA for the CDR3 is TGTGCCAGCAGCCCTCCTAGCGGCCCCGGGCAGTACTTC. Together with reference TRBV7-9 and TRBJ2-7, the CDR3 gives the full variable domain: DTGVSQNPRHKITKRGQNVTFRCDPISEHNRLYWYRQTLGQGPEFLTYFQNEAQLEKSRLLSDRFSAERPKGSFSTLEIQRTEQGDSAMYLCASSPPSGPGQYFGPGTRLTVT.

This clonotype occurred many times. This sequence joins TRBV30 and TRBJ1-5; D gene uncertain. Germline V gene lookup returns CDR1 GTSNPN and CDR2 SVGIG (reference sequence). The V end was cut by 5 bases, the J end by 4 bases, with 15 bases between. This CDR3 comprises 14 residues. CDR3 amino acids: CAWDSSGSNQPQHF. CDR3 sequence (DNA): TGTGCCTGGGATTCCTCGGGATCAAATCAGCCCCAGCATTTT.

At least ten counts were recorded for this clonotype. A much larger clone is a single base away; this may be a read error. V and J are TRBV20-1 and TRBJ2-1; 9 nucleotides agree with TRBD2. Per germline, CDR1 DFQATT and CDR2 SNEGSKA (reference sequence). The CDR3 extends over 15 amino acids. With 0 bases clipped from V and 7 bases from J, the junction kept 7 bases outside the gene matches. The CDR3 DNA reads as TGCAGTGCTAGAGATCACAGGACTAGCGCAAATGAGCAGTTCTTC. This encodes CSARDHRTSANEQFF.

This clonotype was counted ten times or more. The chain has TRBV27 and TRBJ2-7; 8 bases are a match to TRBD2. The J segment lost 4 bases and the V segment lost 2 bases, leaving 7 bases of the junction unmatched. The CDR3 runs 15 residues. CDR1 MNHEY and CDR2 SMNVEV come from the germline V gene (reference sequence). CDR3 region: CASSLLPGLEYEQYF. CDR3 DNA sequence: TGTGCCAGCAGTTTACTACCGGGACTAGAATACGAGCAGTACTTC.

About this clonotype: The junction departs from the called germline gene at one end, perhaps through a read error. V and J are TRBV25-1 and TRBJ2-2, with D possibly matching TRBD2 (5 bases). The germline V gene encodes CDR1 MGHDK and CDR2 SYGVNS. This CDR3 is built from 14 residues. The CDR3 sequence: CASSARETTGELLF. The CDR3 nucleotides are TGTGCCAGCAGTGCTAGAGAGACCACCGGGGAGCTGCTTTTT.

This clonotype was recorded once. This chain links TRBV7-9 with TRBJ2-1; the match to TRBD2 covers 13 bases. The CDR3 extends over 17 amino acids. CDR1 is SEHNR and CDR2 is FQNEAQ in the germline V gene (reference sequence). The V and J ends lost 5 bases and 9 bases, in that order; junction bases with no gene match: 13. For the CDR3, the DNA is TGTGCCAGCAGCCTGACTACCGGGACTAGCGGGGTGATTGAGCAGTTCTTC. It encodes CASSLTTGTSGVIEQFF.

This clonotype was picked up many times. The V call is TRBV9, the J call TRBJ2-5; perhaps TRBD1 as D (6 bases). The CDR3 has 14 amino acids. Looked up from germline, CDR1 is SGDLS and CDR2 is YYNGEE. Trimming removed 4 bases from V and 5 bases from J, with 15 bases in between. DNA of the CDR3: TGTGCCAGCAGCCCTTTGGGGGCCCGGGAGACCCAGTACTTC. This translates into CASSPLGARETQYF.

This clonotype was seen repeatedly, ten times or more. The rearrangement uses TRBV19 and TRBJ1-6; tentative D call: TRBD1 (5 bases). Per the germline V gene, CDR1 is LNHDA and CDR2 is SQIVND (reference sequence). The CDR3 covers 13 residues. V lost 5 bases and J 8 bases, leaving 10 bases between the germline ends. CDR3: CASSHRDYSPLHF. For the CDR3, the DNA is TGTGCCAGTAGTCACCGGGACTATTCACCCCTCCACTTT.

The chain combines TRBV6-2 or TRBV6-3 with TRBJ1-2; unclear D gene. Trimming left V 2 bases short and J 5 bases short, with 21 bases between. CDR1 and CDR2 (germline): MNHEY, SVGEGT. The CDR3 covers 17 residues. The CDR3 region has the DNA TGTGCCAGCAGTTACGGACTGAGGAAGGATACGCAGTATGGCTACACCTTC. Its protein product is CASSYGLRKDTQYGYTF.

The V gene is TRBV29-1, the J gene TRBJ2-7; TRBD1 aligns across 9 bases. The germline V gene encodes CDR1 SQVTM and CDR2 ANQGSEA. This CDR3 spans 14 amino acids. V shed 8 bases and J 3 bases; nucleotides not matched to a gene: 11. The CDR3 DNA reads TGCAGCAGTGTTAAGACAGGGGGTCACTACGAGCAGTACTTC. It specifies CSSVKTGGHYEQYF.

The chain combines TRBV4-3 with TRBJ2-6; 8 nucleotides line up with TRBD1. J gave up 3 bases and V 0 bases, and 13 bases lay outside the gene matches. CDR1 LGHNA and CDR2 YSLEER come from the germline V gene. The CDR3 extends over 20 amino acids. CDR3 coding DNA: TGCGCCAGCAGCCAAGAGGAGGGTACAGGGGGGAACTATGGGGCCAACGTCCTGACTTTC. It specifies CASSQEEGTGGNYGANVLTF.

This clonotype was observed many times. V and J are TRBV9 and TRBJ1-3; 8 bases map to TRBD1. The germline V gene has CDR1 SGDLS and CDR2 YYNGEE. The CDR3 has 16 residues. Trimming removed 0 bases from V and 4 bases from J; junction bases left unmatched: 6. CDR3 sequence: CASSVGQGASGNTIYF. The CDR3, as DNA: TGTGCCAGCAGCGTAGGGCAGGGGGCTTCGGGAAACACCATATATTTT.

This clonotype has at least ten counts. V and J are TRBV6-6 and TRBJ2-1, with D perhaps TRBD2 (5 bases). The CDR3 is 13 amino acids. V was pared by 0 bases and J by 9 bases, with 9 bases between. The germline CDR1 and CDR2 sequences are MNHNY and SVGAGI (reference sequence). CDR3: CASSYSRVGEQFF. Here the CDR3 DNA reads TGTGCCAGCAGTTACTCGAGGGTGGGTGAGCAGTTCTTC.

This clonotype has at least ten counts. The chain's CDR3 is CASSKSSYNSPLHF. Written as DNA, the CDR3 is TGTGCCAGCAGTAAGAGCTCCTATAATTCACCCCTCCACTTT. The V call is TRBV6-5, the J call TRBJ1-6, with D unresolved. The CDR3 has 14 residues. Trimming took off 5 bases at V and 0 bases at J, with 5 bases between the two ends. CDR1 is MNHEY and CDR2 is SVGAGI in the germline V gene.